This T cell receptor (beta chain) was found in a study of blood T cell repertoires in COVID-19. Background on the study: The United States, Italy and Spain provided the acute and convalescent COVID-19 samples. Sample material is recorded as cDNA or gDNA derived from T cells, B-cell-depleted T cells, or PBMCs.

V shed 5 bases, J shed 2 bases, and the junction held 2 bases outside the gene matches. Germline loops: CDR1 MDHEN, CDR2 SYDVKM. This CDR3 is 14 amino acids long. In the original processing: Reference gene primer amplification gave estimated nucleated cell counts. This table comes from immunoSEQ multiplex PCR, and its TCRdb copy is limited to in-frame clones, with some not included. V and J calls and clone size are given by that table; D and trimming were obtained from the DNA. The sample lists 450,000 to 500,000 clones, approximately 85% occurring once. Sample: peripheral blood. This receptor was taken from a human donor in a cohort sampled during active COVID-19. V is TRBV28 and J is TRBJ1-4; 7 bases match TRBD1. The CDR3 sequence is CASSAGGTNEKLFF. The CDR3 coding sequence is TGTGCCAGCAGTGCAGGGGGGACTAATGAAAAACTGTTTTTT.